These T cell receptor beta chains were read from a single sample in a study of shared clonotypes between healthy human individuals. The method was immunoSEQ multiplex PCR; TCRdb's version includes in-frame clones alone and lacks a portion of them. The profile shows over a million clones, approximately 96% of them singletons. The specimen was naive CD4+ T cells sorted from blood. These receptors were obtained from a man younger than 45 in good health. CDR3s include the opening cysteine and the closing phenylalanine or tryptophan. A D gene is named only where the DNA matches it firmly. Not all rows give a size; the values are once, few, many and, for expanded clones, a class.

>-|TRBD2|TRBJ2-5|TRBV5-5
CASSPRQGGETQYF
TGTGCCAGCAGCCCTCGGCAGGGAGGGGAGACCCAGTACTTC
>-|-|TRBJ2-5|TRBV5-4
CASTRGSGETQYF
TGTGCCAGCACCCGGGGCAGCGGGGAGACCCAGTACTTC
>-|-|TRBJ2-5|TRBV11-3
CASSLDRVQETQYF
TGTGCCAGCAGCTTAGACAGGGTTCAAGAGACCCAGTACTTC
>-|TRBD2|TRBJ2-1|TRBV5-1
CASSLMLAGGSYNEQFF
TGCGCCAGCAGCTTGATGCTAGCGGGAGGCTCCTACAATGAGCAGTTCTTC
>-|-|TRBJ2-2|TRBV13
CASSLVGPTGVTGELFF
TGTGCCAGCAGCTTAGTAGGCCCGACGGGAGTCACCGGGGAGCTGTTTTTT
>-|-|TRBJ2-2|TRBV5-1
CASSLEGIGIGELFF
TGCGCCAGCAGCTTGGAGGGGATAGGGATCGGGGAGCTGTTTTTT
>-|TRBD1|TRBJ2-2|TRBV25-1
CASSVGDRGSNTGELFF
TGTGCCAGCAGTGTGGGAGACAGGGGATCGAACACCGGGGAGCTGTTTTTT
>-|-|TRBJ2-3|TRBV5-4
CASSPQIDTQYF
TGTGCCAGCAGCCCCCAGATAGATACGCAGTATTTT
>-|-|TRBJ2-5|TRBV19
CASGLKETQYF
TGTGCCAGTGGACTGAAAGAGACCCAGTACTTC
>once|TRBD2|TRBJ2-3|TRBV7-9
CASDSGRFPTSTDTQYF
TGTGCCAGCGATAGCGGGAGATTTCCTACTAGCACAGATACGCAGTATTTT
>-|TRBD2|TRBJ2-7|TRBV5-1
CASSKGTSDSYEQYF
TGCGCCAGCAGCAAAGGGACTAGCGACTCCTACGAGCAGTACTTC
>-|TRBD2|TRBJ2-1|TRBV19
CASSTRTSGNYNEQFF
TGTGCCAGTAGTACCCGGACTAGCGGAAACTACAATGAGCAGTTCTTC
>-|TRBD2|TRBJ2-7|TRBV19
CASSIGGALAGEEQYF
TGTGCCAGTAGTATAGGCGGGGCTCTAGCGGGAGAGGAGCAGTACTTC
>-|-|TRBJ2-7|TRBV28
CASSILDLNYEQYF
TGTGCCAGCAGTATACTAGATTTAAACTACGAGCAGTACTTC
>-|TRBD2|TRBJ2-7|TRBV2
CASSTLAGGYEQYF
TGTGCCAGCAGTACCCTAGCGGGAGGTTACGAGCAGTACTTC
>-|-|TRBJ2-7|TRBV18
CASSPPGVMDRGRLAGAYEQYF
TGTGCCAGCTCACCACCGGGAGTTATGGACAGGGGGCGCCTAGCGGGGGCTTACGAGCAGTACTTC
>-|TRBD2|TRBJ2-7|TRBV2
CASSETGLAGGSYEQYF
TGTGCCAGCAGTGAAACAGGACTAGCGGGAGGCTCCTACGAGCAGTACTTC
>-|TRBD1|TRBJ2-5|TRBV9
CASSVVPTGDETQYF
TGTGCCAGCAGCGTAGTTCCCACAGGGGACGAGACCCAGTACTTC
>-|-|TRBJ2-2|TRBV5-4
CASSTLGRNTGELFF
TGTGCCAGCAGCACACTCGGACGGAACACCGGGGAGCTGTTTTTT
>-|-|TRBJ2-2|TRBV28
CASRHTGYRPGELFF
TGTGCCAGCAGGCATACAGGGTATCGCCCCGGGGAGCTGTTTTTT
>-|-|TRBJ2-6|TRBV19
CASSIIRAGANVLTF
TGTGCCAGTAGTATTATCAGGGCTGGGGCCAACGTCCTGACTTTC
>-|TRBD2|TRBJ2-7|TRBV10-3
CAISPVRTSGSKAYEQYF
TGTGCCATCAGTCCAGTTAGGACTAGCGGGAGTAAGGCATACGAGCAGTACTTC
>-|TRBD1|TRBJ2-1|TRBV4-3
CASSPRQGASEQFF
TGCGCCAGCAGCCCCCGACAGGGGGCAAGTGAGCAGTTCTTC
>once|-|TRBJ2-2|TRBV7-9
CASSLLVGTGELFF
TGTGCCAGCAGCTTACTAGTCGGCACCGGGGAGCTGTTTTTT
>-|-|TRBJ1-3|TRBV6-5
CASSYSTAHTIYF
TGTGCCAGCAGTTACTCGACGGCTCACACCATATATTTT
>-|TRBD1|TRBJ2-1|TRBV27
CASSLRWSGTGLNEQFF
TGTGCCAGCAGTTTAAGGTGGTCGGGGACAGGGCTCAATGAGCAGTTCTTC
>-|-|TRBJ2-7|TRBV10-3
CAISESTRGSTYEQYF
TGTGCCATCAGTGAGTCGACTCGGGGCTCGACCTACGAGCAGTACTTC
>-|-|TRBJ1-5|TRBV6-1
CASSEVRAGVGQPQHF
TGTGCCAGCAGTGAAGTAAGGGCAGGGGTAGGTCAGCCCCAGCATTTT
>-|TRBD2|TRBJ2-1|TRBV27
CASGSPGGGSYNEQFF
TGTGCCAGCGGCTCCCCCGGGGGGGGGTCCTACAATGAGCAGTTCTTC
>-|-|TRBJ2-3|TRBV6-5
CASSYSRGRTDTQYF
TGTGCCAGCAGTTACTCGCGCGGGCGCACAGATACGCAGTATTTT
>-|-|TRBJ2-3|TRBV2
CASSRDLTSTDTQYF
TGTGCCAGCAGCCGAGACTTGACTAGCACAGATACGCAGTATTTT
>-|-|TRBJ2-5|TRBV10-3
CAISNGGETQYF
TGTGCCATCAGTAACGGGGGAGAGACCCAGTACTTC
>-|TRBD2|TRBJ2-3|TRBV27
CASSFFSGRAGADTQYF
TGTGCCAGCAGTTTCTTCAGCGGGAGGGCCGGGGCAGATACGCAGTATTTT
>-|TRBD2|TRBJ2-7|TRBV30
CAWSVGERDAYEQYF
TGTGCCTGGAGTGTAGGGGAGCGGGATGCCTACGAGCAGTACTTC
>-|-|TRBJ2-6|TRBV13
CASSLVGGAGANVLTF
TGTGCCAGCAGCTTAGTGGGGGGCGCTGGGGCCAACGTCCTGACTTTC
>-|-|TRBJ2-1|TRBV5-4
CASGPRQSYNEQFF
TGTGCCAGCGGGCCTCGACAATCCTACAATGAGCAGTTCTTC
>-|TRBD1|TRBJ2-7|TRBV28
CASRTQGYEQYF
TGTGCCAGCAGAACACAGGGGTACGAGCAGTACTTC
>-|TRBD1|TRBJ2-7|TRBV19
CASSTGTGNDYEQYF
TGTGCCAGTTCGACCGGGACAGGGAACGACTACGAGCAGTACTTC
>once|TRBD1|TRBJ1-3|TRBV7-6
CASSLAVGQGANTIYF
TGTGCCAGCAGCTTAGCGGTCGGACAGGGGGCGAACACCATATATTTT
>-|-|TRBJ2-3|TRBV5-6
CASSLLRTDTQYF
TGTGCCAGCAGCTTGTTGCGCACAGATACGCAGTATTTT
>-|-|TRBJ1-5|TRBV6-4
CASSDSICTRRRYQPQHF
TGTGCCAGCAGTGACTCCATCTGCACTAGGAGGCGGTATCAGCCCCAGCATTTT
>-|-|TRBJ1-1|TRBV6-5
CASSYFGALNTEAFF
TGTGCCAGCAGTTACTTTGGGGCCCTGAACACTGAAGCTTTCTTT
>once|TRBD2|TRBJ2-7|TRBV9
CASSKAGTSSYEQYF
TGTGCCAGCAGTAAAGCCGGGACTAGCTCCTACGAGCAGTACTTC
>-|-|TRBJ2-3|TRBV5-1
CASRGSQDTQYF
TGCGCCAGCAGAGGGTCCCAAGATACGCAGTATTTT
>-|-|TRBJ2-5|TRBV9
CASSVGGGRGIETQYF
TGTGCCAGCAGCGTAGGGGGTGGGCGGGGTATTGAGACCCAGTACTTC
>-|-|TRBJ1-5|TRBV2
CASSGGQPQHF
TGTGCCAGCTCGGGGGGTCAGCCCCAGCATTTT
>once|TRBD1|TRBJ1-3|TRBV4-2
CASSHESKTGSSGNTIYF
TGTGCCAGCAGCCACGAATCAAAGACAGGGAGCTCTGGAAACACCATATATTTT
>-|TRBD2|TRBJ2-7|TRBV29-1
CSVAAGGYEQYF
TGCAGCGTTGCAGCGGGAGGCTACGAGCAGTACTTC